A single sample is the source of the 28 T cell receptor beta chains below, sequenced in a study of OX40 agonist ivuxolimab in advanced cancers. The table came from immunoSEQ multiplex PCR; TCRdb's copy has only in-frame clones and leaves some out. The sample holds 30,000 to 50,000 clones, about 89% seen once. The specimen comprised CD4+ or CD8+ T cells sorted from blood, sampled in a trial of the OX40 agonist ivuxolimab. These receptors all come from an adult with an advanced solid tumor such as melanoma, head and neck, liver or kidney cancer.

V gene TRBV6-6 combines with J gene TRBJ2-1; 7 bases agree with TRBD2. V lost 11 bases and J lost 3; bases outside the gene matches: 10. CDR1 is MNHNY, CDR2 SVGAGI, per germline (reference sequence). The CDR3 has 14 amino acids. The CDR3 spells CAGGAGTNYNEQFF. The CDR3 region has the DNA TGTGCCGGGGGAGCGGGGACGAACTACAATGAGCAGTTCTTC.

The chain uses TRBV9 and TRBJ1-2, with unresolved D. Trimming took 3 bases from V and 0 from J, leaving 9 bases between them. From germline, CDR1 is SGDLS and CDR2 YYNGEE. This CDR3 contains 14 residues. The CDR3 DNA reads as TGTGCCAGCAGCGGTGTAAGGACTAACTATGGCTACACCTTC. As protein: CASSGVRTNYGYTF.

CDR3 in amino acids: CASSADSSDNEQFF. As DNA, the CDR3 is TGTGCCAGCAGCGCTGACTCCTCTGACAATGAGCAGTTCTTC. This rearrangement joins TRBV9 to TRBJ2-1; no clear D. Germline CDR1 is SGDLS and CDR2 is YYNGEE. Trimming shortened V by 3 bases and J by 5 bases, and 12 bases separated the two germline ends. This CDR3 spans 14 amino acids.

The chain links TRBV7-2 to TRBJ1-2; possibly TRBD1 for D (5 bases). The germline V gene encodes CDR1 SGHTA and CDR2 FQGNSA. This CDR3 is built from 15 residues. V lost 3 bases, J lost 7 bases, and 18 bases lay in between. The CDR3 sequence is CASSFSPGVLSGYTF. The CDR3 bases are TGTGCCAGCAGCTTTTCTCCGGGGGTATTATCTGGCTACACCTTC. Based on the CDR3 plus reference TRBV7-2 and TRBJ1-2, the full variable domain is GAGVSQSPSNKVTEKGKDVELRCDPISGHTALYWYRQSLGQGLEFLIYFQGNSAPDKSGLPSDRFSAERTGGSVSTLTIQRTQQEDSAVYLCASSFSPGVLSGYTFGSGTRLTVV.

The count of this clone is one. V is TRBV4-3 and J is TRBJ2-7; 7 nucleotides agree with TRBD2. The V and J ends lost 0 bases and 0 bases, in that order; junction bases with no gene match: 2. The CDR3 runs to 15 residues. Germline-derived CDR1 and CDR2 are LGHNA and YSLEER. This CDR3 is CASSQEGGTSYEQYF. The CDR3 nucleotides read TGCGCCAGCAGCCAAGAGGGGGGGACCTCCTACGAGCAGTACTTC.

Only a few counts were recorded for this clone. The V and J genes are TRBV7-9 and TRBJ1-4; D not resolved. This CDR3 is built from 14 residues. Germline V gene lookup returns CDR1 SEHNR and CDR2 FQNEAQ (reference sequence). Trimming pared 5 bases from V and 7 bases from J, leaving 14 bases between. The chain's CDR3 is CASSGAGIGEKLFF. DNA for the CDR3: TGTGCCAGCAGCGGAGCCGGGATCGGTGAAAAACTGTTTTTT.

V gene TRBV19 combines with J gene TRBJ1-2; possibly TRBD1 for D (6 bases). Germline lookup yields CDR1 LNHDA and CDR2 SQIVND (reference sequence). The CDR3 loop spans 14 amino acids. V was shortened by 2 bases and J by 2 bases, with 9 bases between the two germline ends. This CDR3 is CASSITTGNYGYTF. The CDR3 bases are TGTGCCAGTAGTATAACCACAGGGAACTATGGCTACACCTTC.

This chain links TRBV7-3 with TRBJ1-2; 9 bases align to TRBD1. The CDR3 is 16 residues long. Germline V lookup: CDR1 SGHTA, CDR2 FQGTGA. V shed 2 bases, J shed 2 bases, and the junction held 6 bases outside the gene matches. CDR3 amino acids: CASSLGGTGRNYGYTF. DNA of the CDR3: TGTGCCAGCAGCTTAGGTGGGACAGGGAGAAACTATGGCTACACCTTC.

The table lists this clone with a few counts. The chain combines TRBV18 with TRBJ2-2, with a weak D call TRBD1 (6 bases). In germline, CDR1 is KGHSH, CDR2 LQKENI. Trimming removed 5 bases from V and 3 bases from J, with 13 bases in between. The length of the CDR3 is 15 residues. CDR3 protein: CASSTQGSDTGELFF. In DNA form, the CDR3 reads TGTGCCAGCTCAACCCAGGGGTCGGACACCGGGGAGCTGTTTTTT.

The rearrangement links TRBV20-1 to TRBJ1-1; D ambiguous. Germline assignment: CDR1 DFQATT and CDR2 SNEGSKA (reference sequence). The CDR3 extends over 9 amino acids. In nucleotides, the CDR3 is TGCAAGGACCTCGAAGAAGCTTTCTTT. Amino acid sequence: CKDLEEAFF.

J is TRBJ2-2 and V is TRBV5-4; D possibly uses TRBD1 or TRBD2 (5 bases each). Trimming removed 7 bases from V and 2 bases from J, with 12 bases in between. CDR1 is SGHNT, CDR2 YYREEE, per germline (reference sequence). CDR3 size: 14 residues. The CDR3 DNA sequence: TGTGCCAGCTCCCGGGGCACCAACACCGGGGAGCTGTTTTTT. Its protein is CASSRGTNTGELFF.

CDR3 nucleotides: TGTGCCAGCAGACTAGGACGGATCTATGGCTACACCTTC. Encoded protein: CASRLGRIYGYTF. V is TRBV6-5 and J is TRBJ1-2; D is uncertain. Germline loops: CDR1 MNHEY, CDR2 SVGAGI. Trimming cost V 6 bases and J 4 bases, with 12 bases left between them. The CDR3 is made up of 13 amino acids.

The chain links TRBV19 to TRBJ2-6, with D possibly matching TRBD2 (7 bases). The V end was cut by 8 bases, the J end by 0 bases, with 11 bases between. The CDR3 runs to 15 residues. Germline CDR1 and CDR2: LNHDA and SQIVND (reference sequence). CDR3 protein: CASAGAFSGANVLTF. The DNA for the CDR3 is TGTGCCAGTGCGGGGGCCTTCTCTGGGGCCAACGTCCTGACTTTC.

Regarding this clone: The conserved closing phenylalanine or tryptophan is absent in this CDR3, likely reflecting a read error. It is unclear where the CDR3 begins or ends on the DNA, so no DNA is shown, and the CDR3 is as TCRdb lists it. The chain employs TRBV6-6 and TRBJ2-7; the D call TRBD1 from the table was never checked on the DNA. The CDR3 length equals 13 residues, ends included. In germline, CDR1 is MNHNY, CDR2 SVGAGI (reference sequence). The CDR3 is CASSYSNRQYVLL.

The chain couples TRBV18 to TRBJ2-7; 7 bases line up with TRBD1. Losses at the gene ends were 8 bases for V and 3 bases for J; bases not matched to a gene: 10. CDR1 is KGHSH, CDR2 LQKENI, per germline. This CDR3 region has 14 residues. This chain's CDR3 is CASRDPTGLYEQYF. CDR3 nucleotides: TGTGCCAGCCGGGACCCGACAGGGCTCTACGAGCAGTACTTC.

CDR3 in amino acids: CASSSGFSTGELFF. CDR3 nucleotides: TGTGCCAGCAGCTCAGGGTTCTCCACCGGGGAGCTGTTTTTT. The V call is TRBV7-2, the J call TRBJ2-2; D perhaps matches TRBD1 (5 bases). CDR1 is SGHTA and CDR2 is FQGNSA in the germline V gene. The CDR3 is 14 residues long. With 4 bases removed from V and 4 bases from J, the gap between germline ends came to 10 bases.

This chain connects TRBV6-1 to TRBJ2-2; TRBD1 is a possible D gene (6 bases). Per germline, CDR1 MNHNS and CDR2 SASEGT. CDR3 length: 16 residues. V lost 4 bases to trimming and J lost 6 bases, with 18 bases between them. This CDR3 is CASSAAVTNRAGELFF. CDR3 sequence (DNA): TGTGCCAGCAGTGCGGCAGTGACGAACAGGGCCGGGGAGCTGTTTTTT.

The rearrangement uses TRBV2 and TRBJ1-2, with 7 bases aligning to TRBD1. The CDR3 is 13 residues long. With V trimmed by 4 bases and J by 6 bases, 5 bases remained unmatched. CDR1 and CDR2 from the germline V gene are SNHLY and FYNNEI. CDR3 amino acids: CASSGQGVNGYTF. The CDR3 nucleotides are TGTGCCAGCAGTGGGCAGGGGGTGAATGGCTACACCTTC.

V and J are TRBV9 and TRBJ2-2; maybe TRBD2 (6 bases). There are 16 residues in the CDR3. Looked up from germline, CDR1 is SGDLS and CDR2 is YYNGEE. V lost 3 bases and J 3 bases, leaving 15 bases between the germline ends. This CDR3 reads CASSDSSGRYTGELFF. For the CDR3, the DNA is TGTGCCAGCAGCGACTCTAGTGGGAGGTACACCGGGGAGCTGTTTTTT.

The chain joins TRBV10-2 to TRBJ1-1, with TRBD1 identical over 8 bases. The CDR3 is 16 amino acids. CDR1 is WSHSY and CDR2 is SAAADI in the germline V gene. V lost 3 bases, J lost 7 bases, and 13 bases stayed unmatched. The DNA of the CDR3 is TGCGCCAGCAGTGAAGAGGGGACAGGCCTGGGCTATGAAGCTTTCTTT. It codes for CASSEEGTGLGYEAFF.

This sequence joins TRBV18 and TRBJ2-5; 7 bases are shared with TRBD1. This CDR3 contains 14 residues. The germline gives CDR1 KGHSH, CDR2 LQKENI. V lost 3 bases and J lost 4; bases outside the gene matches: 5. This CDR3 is CASSPLGQVETQYF. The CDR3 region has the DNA TGTGCCAGCTCACCTTTAGGACAGGTAGAGACCCAGTACTTC.

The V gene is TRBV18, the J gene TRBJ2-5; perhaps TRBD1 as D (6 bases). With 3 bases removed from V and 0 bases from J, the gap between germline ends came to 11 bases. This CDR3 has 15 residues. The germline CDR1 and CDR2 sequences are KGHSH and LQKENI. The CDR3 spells CASSPDGQYQETQYF. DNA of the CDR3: TGTGCCAGCTCACCCGATGGACAGTACCAAGAGACCCAGTACTTC.

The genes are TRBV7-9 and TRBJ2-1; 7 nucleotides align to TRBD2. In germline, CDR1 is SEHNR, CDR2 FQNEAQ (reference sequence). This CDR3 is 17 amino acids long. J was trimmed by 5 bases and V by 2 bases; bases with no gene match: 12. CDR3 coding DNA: TGTGCCAGCAGCTTATTTCCGGCTAGCGGATATCACAATGAGCAGTTCTTC. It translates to CASSLFPASGYHNEQFF.

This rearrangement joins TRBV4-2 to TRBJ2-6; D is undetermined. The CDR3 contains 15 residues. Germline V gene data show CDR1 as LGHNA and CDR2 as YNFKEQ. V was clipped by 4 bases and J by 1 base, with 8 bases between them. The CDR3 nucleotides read TGTGCCAGCAGCCGAAAGTATTCTGGGGCCAACGTCCTGACTTTC. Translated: CASSRKYSGANVLTF.

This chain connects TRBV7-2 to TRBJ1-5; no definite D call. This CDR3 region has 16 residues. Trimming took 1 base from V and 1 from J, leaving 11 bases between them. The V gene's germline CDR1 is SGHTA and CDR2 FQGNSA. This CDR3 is CASSLGGIWSNQPQHF. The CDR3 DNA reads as TGTGCCAGCAGCTTAGGCGGCATCTGGAGCAATCAGCCCCAGCATTTT.

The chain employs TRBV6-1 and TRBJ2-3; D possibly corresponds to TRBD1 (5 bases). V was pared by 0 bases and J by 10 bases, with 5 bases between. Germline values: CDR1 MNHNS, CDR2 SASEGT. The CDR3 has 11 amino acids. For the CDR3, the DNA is TGTGCCAGCAGTGAAGCCAGGGCGCAGTATTTT. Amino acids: CASSEARAQYF.

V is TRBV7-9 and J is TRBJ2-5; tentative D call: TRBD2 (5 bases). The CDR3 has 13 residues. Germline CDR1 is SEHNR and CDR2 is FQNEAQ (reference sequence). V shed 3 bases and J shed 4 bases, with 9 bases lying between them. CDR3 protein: CASSLDGGETQYF. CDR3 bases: TGTGCCAGCAGCTTGGACGGAGGAGAGACCCAGTACTTC.

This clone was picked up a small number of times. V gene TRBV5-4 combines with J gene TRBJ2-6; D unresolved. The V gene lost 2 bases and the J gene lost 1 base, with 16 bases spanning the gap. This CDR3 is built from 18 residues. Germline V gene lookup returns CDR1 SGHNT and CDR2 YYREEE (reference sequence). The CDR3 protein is CASSLISVVRSGANVLTF. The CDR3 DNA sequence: TGTGCCAGCAGCTTAATAAGCGTGGTTAGATCTGGGGCCAACGTCCTGACTTTC.